The 6 T cell receptor beta chains listed next were all sequenced from one sample in a study of response to subunit inactivated influenza vaccine. Via MiXCR, TCRdb re-called the RT-PCR reads, giving one row per CDR3 protein. The table lists fewer than 800,000 distinct CDR3 sequences, around a sixth of them singletons. Specimen: PBMCs from blood, collected 11 to 12 days after vaccination. All receptors come from a man aged 50 to 60 who received an inactivated influenza vaccine.

In this sample, this clonotype turned up many times. CDR3 nucleotides: TGTGCCAGCAGCTTGTTATCGGGGTACGGTTTCGCGGGCACCGGGGAGCTGTTTTTT. Its translation: CASSLLSGYGFAGTGELFF. The chain joins TRBV5-4 to TRBJ2-2; D is possibly TRBD2 (5 bases). The germline CDR1 and CDR2 sequences are SGHNT and YYREEE (reference sequence). The CDR3 has 19 amino acids. Trimming pared 1 base from V and 4 bases from J, leaving 23 bases between.

The rearrangement links TRBV6-1 to TRBJ2-4, with 9 bases identical to TRBD1. The trim removed 6 bases at V and 6 bases at J, leaving 6 bases unmatched. CDR3 length equals 14 residues. Germline-derived CDR1 and CDR2 are MNHNS and SASEGT. The CDR3: CASSLTGGGNIQYF. Here the CDR3 DNA reads TGTGCCAGCAGCCTAACAGGGGGCGGAAACATTCAGTACTTC.

A few counts support this clonotype. This rearrangement joins TRBV6-2 or TRBV6-3 to TRBJ2-5; a possible D gene is TRBD1 (6 bases). Trimming shortened V by 6 bases and J by 1 base, and 15 bases separated the two germline ends. CDR3 size: 15 residues. Germline-derived CDR1 and CDR2 are MNHEY and SVGEGT. CDR3 nucleotide sequence: TGTGCCAGCAGGAGGCAGGGGTTGGGCCAAGAGACCCAGTACTTC. As protein: CASRRQGLGQETQYF.

This clonotype was recorded many times. In DNA, the CDR3 is TGCAGCGTTGAAGATCTAGCGGGAGGTCACAATGAGCAGTTCTTC. Residues: CSVEDLAGGHNEQFF. The genes are TRBV29-1 and TRBJ2-1, with TRBD2 identical over 11 bases. V shed 0 bases, J shed 5 bases, and the junction held 3 bases outside the gene matches. Looked up from germline, CDR1 is SQVTM and CDR2 is ANQGSEA. The CDR3 contains 15 residues.

Only a few counts were recorded for this clonotype. The V call is TRBV15, the J call TRBJ2-4; possibly TRBD1 for D (6 bases). Germline assignment: CDR1 LNHNV and CDR2 YYDKDF (reference sequence). This CDR3 contains 17 residues. Trimming left V 0 bases short and J 5 bases short, with 17 bases between. CDR3 nucleotide sequence: TGTGCCACCAGCAGAGATAATCCAGGGGTCGGCGAAAACATTCAGTACTTC. Encoded protein: CATSRDNPGVGENIQYF.

The V call is TRBV4-3, the J call TRBJ2-3; 8 nucleotides align to TRBD1. Germline CDR1 and CDR2: LGHNA and YSLEER. This CDR3 is built from 18 residues. The V and J ends lost 1 base and 1 base, in that order; junction bases with no gene match: 10. In DNA form, the CDR3 reads TGCGCCAGCAGCCAAGTTTCAGGGGGCGACTTACGCACAGATACGCAGTATTTT. Protein sequence: CASSQVSGGDLRTDTQYF.